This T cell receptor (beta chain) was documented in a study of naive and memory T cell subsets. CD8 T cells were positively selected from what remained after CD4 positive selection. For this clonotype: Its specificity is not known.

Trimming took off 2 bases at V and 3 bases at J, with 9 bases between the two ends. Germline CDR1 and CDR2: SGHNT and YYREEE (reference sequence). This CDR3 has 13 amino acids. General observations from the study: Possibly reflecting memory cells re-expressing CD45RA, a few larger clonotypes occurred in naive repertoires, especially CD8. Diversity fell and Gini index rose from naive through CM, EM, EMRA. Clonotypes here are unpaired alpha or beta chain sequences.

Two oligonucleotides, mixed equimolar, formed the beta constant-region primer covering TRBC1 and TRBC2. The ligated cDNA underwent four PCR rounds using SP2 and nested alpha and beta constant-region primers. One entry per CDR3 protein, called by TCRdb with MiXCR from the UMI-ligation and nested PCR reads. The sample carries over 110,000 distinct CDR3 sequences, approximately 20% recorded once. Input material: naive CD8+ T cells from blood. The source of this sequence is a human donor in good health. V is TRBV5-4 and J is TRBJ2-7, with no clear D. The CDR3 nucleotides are TGTGCCAGCAGCTTTGGCTGGAGCTACGAGCAGTACTTC. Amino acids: CASSFGWSYEQYF.